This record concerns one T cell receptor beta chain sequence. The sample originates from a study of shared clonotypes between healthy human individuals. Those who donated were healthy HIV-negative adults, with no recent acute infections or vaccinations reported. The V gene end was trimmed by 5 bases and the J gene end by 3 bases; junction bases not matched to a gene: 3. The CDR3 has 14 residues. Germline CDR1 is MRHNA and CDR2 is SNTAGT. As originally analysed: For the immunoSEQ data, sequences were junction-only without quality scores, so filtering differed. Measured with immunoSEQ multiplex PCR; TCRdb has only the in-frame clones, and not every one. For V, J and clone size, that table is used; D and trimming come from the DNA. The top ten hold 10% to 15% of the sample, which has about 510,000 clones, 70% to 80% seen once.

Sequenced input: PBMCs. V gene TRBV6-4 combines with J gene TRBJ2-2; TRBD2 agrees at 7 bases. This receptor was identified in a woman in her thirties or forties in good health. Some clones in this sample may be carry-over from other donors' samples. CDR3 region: CASSSSGYTGELFF. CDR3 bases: TGTGCCAGCAGTTCTAGCGGATACACCGGGGAGCTGTTTTTT.